This T cell receptor (beta chain) was identified during a study of T cell changes during pregnancy in multiple sclerosis. Profiled with immunoSEQ multiplex PCR; TCRdb holds only in-frame clones, not every one. In the table there are roughly 49,000 clones, around 90% of which are singletons. Germline assignment: CDR1 MGHRA and CDR2 YSYEKL. The V and J ends lost 6 bases and 7 bases, in that order; junction bases with no gene match: 6. This CDR3 region has 14 residues. Sequenced material: CD4+ T cells from peripheral blood mononuclear cells, taken in the second trimester of pregnancy. This sequence joins TRBV4-1 and TRBJ2-1; 10 bases are shared with TRBD2. The clonotype was recovered from a female donor with multiple sclerosis, enrolled in a pregnancy study. CDR3 sequence reads: CASRPPGLANEQFF. CDR3 in DNA: TGCGCCAGCAGACCACCGGGACTAGCGAATGAGCAGTTCTTC.